These T cell receptor beta chains were read from a single sample in a study of cytomegalovirus exposure and HLA in healthy donors. This table comes from immunoSEQ multiplex PCR, and its TCRdb copy is limited to in-frame clones, with some not included. The sample includes 90,000 to 130,000 clones, over 65% of them seen just once. The specimen sequenced was PBMCs. These receptors originate from a woman in her 30s in good health and CMV-seronegative. Both conserved end residues are part of each CDR3. D genes are given only for firm matches. Clone size is shown for a subset of rows, as once, few, many or a class of expanded clone.

cdr3_length	d_call	clone_size	v_call	j_call	cdr3_aa	cdr3_nt
12	.	.	TRBV25-1	TRBJ2-7	CASSDRGYEQYF	TGTGCCAGCAGTGACCGGGGATACGAGCAGTACTTC
14	TRBD1	once	TRBV28	TRBJ1-6	CASHGDRRSPSLHF	TGTGCCAGCCATGGGGACAGGCGATCTCCGTCCCTCCACTTT
17	TRBD1	.	TRBV4-2	TRBJ2-2	CASSQEQGAMNTGELFF	TGTGCCAGCAGCCAAGAACAGGGGGCAATGAACACCGGGGAGCTGTTTTTT
15	.	.	TRBV7-6	TRBJ1-3	CASSPGASGGNTIYF	TGTGCCAGCAGCCCTGGGGCCAGTGGTGGAAACACCATATATTTT
17	.	.	TRBV7-2	TRBJ2-7	CASSLAGGPPPYYEQYF	TGTGCCAGCAGCTTAGCCGGGGGACCCCCTCCATACTACGAGCAGTACTTC
15	.	.	TRBV9	TRBJ2-2	CASSVVGGNTGELFF	TGTGCCAGCAGCGTAGTTGGAGGGAACACCGGGGAGCTGTTTTTT
16	.	.	TRBV9	TRBJ1-3	CASSLGGRNSGNTIYF	TGTGCCAGCAGCCTCGGAGGCCGAAACTCTGGAAACACCATATATTTT
16	TRBD2	.	TRBV28	TRBJ2-3	CASRSTSGGRTDTQYF	TGTGCCAGCAGGTCGACTAGCGGGGGACGCACAGATACGCAGTATTTT
15	TRBD1	few	TRBV5-4	TRBJ2-7	CASSFLDRSSYEQYF	TGTGCCAGCAGCTTCCTGGACAGGTCCTCCTACGAGCAGTACTTC
14	.	.	TRBV9	TRBJ2-7	CASSVGGDSPWQDF	TGTGCCAGCAGCGTAGGGGGGGACAGTCCGTGGCAGGACTTC
15	.	.	TRBV7-8	TRBJ1-1	CASSQSAGSNTEAFF	TGTGCCAGCAGCCAATCTGCAGGGTCTAACACTGAAGCTTTCTTT
15	TRBD2	.	TRBV29-1	TRBJ2-5	CSVAGTSGPEETQYF	TGCAGCGTCGCCGGGACTAGCGGGCCCGAAGAGACCCAGTACTTC
13	.	.	TRBV7-7	TRBJ2-7	CASSLGAGDEQYF	TGTGCCAGCAGCTTAGGGGCAGGGGACGAGCAGTACTTC
15	TRBD2	.	TRBV9	TRBJ2-3	CASSVGLADTDTQYF	TGTGCCAGCAGCGTAGGCCTAGCGGACACAGATACGCAGTATTTT
14	TRBD2	.	TRBV30	TRBJ2-1	CAWKTSGAHNEQFF	TGTGCCTGGAAGACTAGCGGGGCGCACAATGAGCAGTTCTTC
14	.	.	TRBV2	TRBJ1-3	CASSDGSSGNTIYF	TGTGCCAGCAGTGATGGCAGCTCTGGAAACACCATATATTTT
13	TRBD2	few	TRBV29-1	TRBJ2-7	CSVPGRGAYEQYF	TGCAGCGTACCAGGGCGGGGGGCCTACGAGCAGTACTTC
14	TRBD2	.	TRBV28	TRBJ2-5	CASSTSGGPETQYF	TGTGCCAGCAGTACTAGCGGGGGGCCCGAGACCCAGTACTTC
13	.	.	TRBV4-1	TRBJ2-7	CASSPPGPYEQYF	TGCGCCAGCAGCCCCCCAGGTCCCTACGAGCAGTACTTC
18	TRBD2	few	TRBV7-9	TRBJ2-7	CASSAARTREGRGLRQYF	TGTGCCAGCAGCGCCGCACGAACCCGGGAGGGCCGTGGGTTAAGGCAGTACTTC
18	.	.	TRBV4-3	TRBJ2-2	CASSQVAGTPVNTGELFF	TGCGCCAGCAGCCAAGTAGCCGGGACACCCGTGAACACCGGGGAGCTGTTTTTT
15	.	.	TRBV7-9	TRBJ1-2	CASSFTAQRGVGYTF	TGTGCCAGCAGCTTTACGGCGCAGAGAGGCGTTGGCTACACCTTC
15	.	.	TRBV4-1	TRBJ1-2	CASSQETGVVGGYTF	TGCGCCAGCAGCCAAGAGACGGGGGTTGTTGGTGGCTACACCTTC
11	.	.	TRBV20-1	TRBJ2-7	CSARRRVKQYF	TGCAGTGCTAGGCGCCGGGTAAAGCAGTACTTC
13	.	.	TRBV18	TRBJ2-7	CASSVDYSYEQYF	TGTGCCAGCTCAGTAGACTACTCCTACGAGCAGTACTTC
15	TRBD1	.	TRBV7-2	TRBJ2-5	CASSPRTGPEETQYF	TGTGCCAGCAGCCCTCGGACAGGGCCCGAAGAGACCCAGTACTTC
14	TRBD2	once	TRBV7-9	TRBJ2-1	CASSQGLDRHEQFF	TGTGCCAGCAGCCAGGGACTAGATCGGCATGAGCAGTTCTTC